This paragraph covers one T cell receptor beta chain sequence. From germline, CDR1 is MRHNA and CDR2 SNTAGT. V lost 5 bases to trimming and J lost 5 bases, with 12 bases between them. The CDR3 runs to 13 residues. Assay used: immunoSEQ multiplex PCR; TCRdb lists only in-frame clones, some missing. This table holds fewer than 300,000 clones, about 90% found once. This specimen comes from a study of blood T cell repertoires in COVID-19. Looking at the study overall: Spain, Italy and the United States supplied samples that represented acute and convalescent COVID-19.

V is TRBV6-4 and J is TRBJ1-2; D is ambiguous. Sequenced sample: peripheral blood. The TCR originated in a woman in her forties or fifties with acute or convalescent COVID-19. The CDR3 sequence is CASSRTSQYGYTF. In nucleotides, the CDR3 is TGTGCCAGCAGTCGAACCTCTCAGTATGGCTACACCTTC.